What follows are 31 T cell receptor beta chains derived from one specimen sequenced in a study of T cell repertoires in cytomegalovirus infection. No antigen has been assigned to these receptors. In TCRdb, the reads were re-called with MiXCR into one record per CDR3 protein. The repertoire holds 680,000 or so distinct CDR3 sequences, with roughly 30% as singletons. Sample: cultured PBMCs, taken from culture after CMV antigen stimulation. These receptors were collected from a human donor in good health (CMV status not recorded). Some clones in this sample may be carry-over from other donors' samples.

This clonotype was found a few times. The V and J genes are TRBV19 and TRBJ2-1, with TRBD1 matching 7 bases. The length of the CDR3 is 15 residues. CDR1 LNHDA and CDR2 SQIVND come from the germline V gene (reference sequence). V shed 3 bases and J 6 bases; nucleotides not matched to a gene: 8. DNA of the CDR3: TGTGCCAGTAGTATTATGCAGGGGGTGGCCAATGAGCAGTTCTTC. Its translation is CASSIMQGVANEQFF.

Only a few counts were recorded for this clonotype. For the CDR3, the DNA is TGTGCCAGTTCCTCCGGGACAGGGGGAAACACCGGGGAGCTGTTTTTT. Translated, it gives CASSSGTGGNTGELFF. The chain combines TRBV7-6 with TRBJ2-2; TRBD1 aligns across 11 bases. The CDR3 covers 16 residues. J lost 2 bases, V lost 9 bases, and 8 bases had no gene match. Germline CDR1 reads SGHVS; CDR2 reads FNYEAQ.

The rearrangement uses TRBV19 and TRBJ1-1; 10 bases align to TRBD1. Germline trimming cut 3 bases from V and 6 bases from J; bases unmatched to any gene: 7. The length of the CDR3 is 15 residues. Germline loops: CDR1 LNHDA, CDR2 SQIVND (reference sequence). CDR3 region: CASSIPRQGAAEAFF. CDR3 in DNA: TGTGCCAGTAGTATCCCAAGACAGGGGGCGGCTGAAGCTTTCTTT.

CDR3 sequence reads: CASSDWAVNQPQHF. For the CDR3, the DNA is TGTGCCAGCAGTGATTGGGCAGTCAATCAGCCCCAGCATTTT. V is TRBV6-1 and J is TRBJ1-5; D call uncertain. CDR3 length equals 14 residues. Trimming took off 3 bases at V and 3 bases at J, with 9 bases between the two ends. Germline assignment: CDR1 MNHNS and CDR2 SASEGT.

In this sample, this clonotype turned up many times. This chain connects TRBV2 to TRBJ1-2; 8 positions agree with TRBD1. V shed 6 bases, J shed 7 bases, and the junction held 7 bases outside the gene matches. Germline assignment: CDR1 SNHLY and CDR2 FYNNEI. This CDR3 is built from 13 residues. CDR3 loop: CASRLQGDGGYTF. The CDR3 region has the DNA TGTGCCAGCAGACTACAGGGGGACGGTGGCTACACCTTC.

This clonotype was seen more than once but under ten times. The chain joins TRBV6-2 or TRBV6-3 to TRBJ2-7; D ambiguous. Trimming removed 2 bases from V and 3 bases from J, with 8 bases in between. The CDR3 runs 13 residues. Per germline, CDR1 MNHEY and CDR2 SVGEGT. CDR3 region: CASSYELLYEQYF. Here the CDR3 DNA reads TGTGCCAGCAGTTACGAGCTACTCTACGAGCAGTACTTC.

This clonotype showed up many times. The J gene is TRBJ1-2, the V gene TRBV7-2, with D possibly being TRBD1 (5 bases). Germline values: CDR1 SGHTA, CDR2 FQGNSA. This CDR3 has 15 amino acids. V was shortened by 2 bases and J by 5 bases, with 15 bases between the two germline ends. CDR3 region: CASSLWQGSSYGYTF. In DNA, the CDR3 is TGTGCCAGCAGCTTATGGCAGGGAAGTAGTTATGGCTACACCTTC.

This clonotype has ten or more counts. This rearrangement joins TRBV7-6 to TRBJ2-3; 13 bases fit TRBD2. This CDR3 contains 16 residues. The germline V gene has CDR1 SGHVS and CDR2 FNYEAQ. Trimming at V came to 2 bases and at J to 4 bases, leaving 3 bases not matched to a gene. The chain's CDR3 is CASSLRTSGSPDTQYF. Written as DNA, the CDR3 is TGTGCCAGCAGCTTAAGGACTAGCGGGAGCCCAGATACGCAGTATTTT.

The chain has TRBV27 and TRBJ1-5; D not certain. The CDR3 is 14 amino acids. V lost 3 bases, J lost 4 bases, and 10 bases lay in between. Germline CDR1 reads MNHEY; CDR2 reads SMNVEV (reference sequence). For the CDR3, the DNA is TGTGCCAGCAGTTTCGGAGGGCCGAATCAGCCCCAGCATTTT. Protein: CASSFGGPNQPQHF.

The chain employs TRBV4-3 and TRBJ2-7, with TRBD2 identical over 11 bases. Germline V gene lookup returns CDR1 LGHNA and CDR2 YSLEER. Trimming at V came to 4 bases and at J to 4 bases, leaving 3 bases not matched to a gene. This CDR3 contains 14 residues. CDR3 in DNA: TGCGCCAGCAGCCCGGGACTAGCGGAGTACGAGCAGTACTTC. It yields the protein CASSPGLAEYEQYF.

This clonotype was seen repeatedly, ten times or more. The V and J genes are TRBV7-2 and TRBJ2-5, with D perhaps TRBD2 (5 bases). V lost 5 bases to trimming and J lost 9 bases, with 16 bases between them. CDR1 and CDR2 from the germline V gene are SGHTA and FQGNSA. The CDR3 has 13 amino acids. The CDR3 bases are TGTGCCAGCAGCCGTGGGCTAGCCCTCGCCCAGTACTTC. Translating gives CASSRGLALAQYF.

Notes on this clonotype: With a much larger clone just one base away, this may be a read error. It is likely a read error, because the conserved phenylalanine at the end of the CDR3 is missing. The rearrangement uses TRBV28 and TRBJ2-1; 8 positions agree with TRBD2. The V and J ends lost 4 bases and 12 bases, in that order; junction bases with no gene match: 5. Germline CDR1 and CDR2: MDHEN and SYDVKM. This CDR3 spans 12 amino acids. CDR3 in amino acids: CASSSLAGLQFL. The CDR3 DNA follows: TGTGCCAGCAGTTCTTTAGCGGGATTGCAGTTCCTC.

As DNA, the CDR3 is TGTGCCAGCAGTGAATATAGGACAGGGGATTCACCCCTCCACTTT. Its translation: CASSEYRTGDSPLHF. The J gene is TRBJ1-6, the V gene TRBV25-1; 9 positions agree with TRBD1. The V and J ends lost 0 bases and 8 bases, in that order; junction bases with no gene match: 2. The CDR3 loop spans 15 amino acids. Germline values: CDR1 MGHDK, CDR2 SYGVNS. Full variable domain (remainder filled in from reference TRBV25-1 and TRBJ1-6): EADIYQTPRYLVIGTGKKITLECSQTMGHDKMYWYQQDPGMELHLIHYSYGVNSTEKGDLSSESTVSRIRTEHFPLTLESARPSHTSQYLCASSEYRTGDSPLHFGNGTRLTVT.

This sequence joins TRBV20-1 and TRBJ1-1, with a possible D match to TRBD1 (5 bases). The CDR3 runs 16 residues. The germline V gene encodes CDR1 DFQATT and CDR2 SNEGSKA (reference sequence). Trimming removed 6 bases from V and 0 bases from J, with 20 bases in between. CDR3 nucleotide sequence: TGCAGTGCCAGGAGGTGGACACAAGGGTTGAACACTGAAGCTTTCTTT. It is translated as CSARRWTQGLNTEAFF.

This clonotype was counted only a few times. The chain is built from TRBV11-2 and TRBJ2-7, with D perhaps TRBD1 (5 bases). This CDR3 contains 14 residues. V shed 7 bases and J shed 0 bases, with 13 bases lying between them. Germline V CDR1 and CDR2: SGHAT, FQNNGV. DNA of the CDR3: TGTGCCAGCACCCTCTGGGGCCCCTCCTACGAGCAGTACTTC. Protein sequence: CASTLWGPSYEQYF.

The chain joins TRBV20-1 to TRBJ1-5; D is ambiguous. Trimming took off 0 bases at V and 3 bases at J, with 12 bases between the two ends. Germline CDR1 and CDR2: DFQATT and SNEGSKA (reference sequence). The CDR3 runs to 15 residues. The CDR3 region is CSARDNGVNNQPQHF. The CDR3 DNA sequence: TGCAGTGCTAGAGATAACGGGGTGAACAATCAGCCCCAGCATTTT.

The rearrangement uses TRBV20-1 and TRBJ1-5; 8 bases line up with TRBD1. The V segment lost 1 base and the J segment 6 bases; nucleotides outside the gene matches: 11. Germline V gene lookup returns CDR1 DFQATT and CDR2 SNEGSKA (reference sequence). CDR3 size: 16 residues. The CDR3 DNA is TGCAGTGCTAGAGCCCTGGGACAGGTTAGAGGTCAGCCCCAGCATTTT. This encodes CSARALGQVRGQPQHF.

The chain uses TRBV6-6 and TRBJ2-7; D gene ambiguous. Germline loops: CDR1 MNHNY, CDR2 SVGAGI (reference sequence). The CDR3 consists of 15 residues. Trimming took 5 bases from V and 2 from J, leaving 16 bases between them. The CDR3 DNA is TGTGCCAGCAGTCAGATCGTCCCATTCCCCTACGAGCAGTACTTC. Its translation: CASSQIVPFPYEQYF.

A few counts support this clonotype. The genes are TRBV19 and TRBJ2-7; D is perhaps TRBD1 or TRBD2 (6 bases each). V lost 5 bases and J lost 3, with 14 bases in between. The germline V gene has CDR1 LNHDA and CDR2 SQIVND (reference sequence). This CDR3 contains 14 residues. In DNA, the CDR3 is TGTGCCAGTAGTGTGGTAGGGGGAGGCTACGAGCAGTACTTC. Protein: CASSVVGGGYEQYF. Full variable domain (remainder filled in from reference TRBV19 and TRBJ2-7): DGGITQSPKYLFRKEGQNVTLSCEQNLNHDAMYWYRQDPGQGLRLIYYSQIVNDFQKGDIAEGYSVSREKKESFPLTVTSAQKNPTAFYLCASSVVGGGYEQYFGPGTRLTVT.

The genes are TRBV19 and TRBJ1-1; D is uncertain. Germline lookup yields CDR1 LNHDA and CDR2 SQIVND (reference sequence). Trimming took off 6 bases at V and 4 bases at J, with 12 bases between the two ends. The CDR3 spans 13 residues. The CDR3 loop is CASRSKSSTEAFF. The CDR3 DNA follows: TGTGCCAGTAGAAGTAAATCGAGCACTGAAGCTTTCTTT.

The V and J genes are TRBV20-1 and TRBJ1-1; perhaps TRBD1 as D (6 bases). CDR1 DFQATT and CDR2 SNEGSKA come from the germline V gene (reference sequence). CDR3 length: 13 amino acids. CDR3: CRGAEDLNTEAFF. DNA of the CDR3: TGCAGGGGGGCCGAGGATCTCAACACTGAAGCTTTCTTT.

The chain couples TRBV6-1 to TRBJ2-3; D might be TRBD1 or TRBD2, each matching 6 bases. Trimming cost V 8 bases and J 4 bases, with 13 bases left between them. The germline V gene encodes CDR1 MNHNS and CDR2 SASEGT. The CDR3 extends over 13 amino acids. DNA of the CDR3: TGTGCCAGCGAGGGGGGCATTGCAGATACGCAGTATTTT. Protein product: CASEGGIADTQYF.

The V and J genes are TRBV7-8 and TRBJ2-5; TRBD1 agrees at 9 bases. There are 13 residues in the CDR3. The V segment lost 4 bases and the J segment 7 bases; nucleotides outside the gene matches: 4. Germline V gene sequence: CDR1 SGHVS, CDR2 FQNEAQ. CDR3 sequence: CASSWDRVGTQYF. The DNA for the CDR3 is TGTGCCAGCAGCTGGGACAGGGTGGGGACCCAGTACTTC.

This clonotype was seen a few times. The chain combines TRBV24-1 with TRBJ2-3, with D possibly matching TRBD2 (5 bases). Germline loops: CDR1 KGHDR, CDR2 SFDVKD. This CDR3 is built from 16 residues. Trimming removed 2 bases from V and 0 bases from J, with 11 bases in between. CDR3 in DNA: TGTGCCACCAGTGATTCCCGAGGGCGGAGCACAGATACGCAGTATTTT. It codes for CATSDSRGRSTDTQYF.

The rearrangement joins TRBV18 to TRBJ1-2; D not resolved. This CDR3 comprises 14 residues. Trimming cost V 2 bases and J 4 bases, with 11 bases left between them. CDR1 is KGHSH and CDR2 is LQKENI in the germline V gene. CDR3: CASSPVGQPYGYTF. The DNA of the CDR3 is TGTGCCAGCTCACCAGTTGGTCAGCCCTATGGCTACACCTTC.

This clonotype was recorded a few times. The chain joins TRBV12-3 or TRBV12-4 to TRBJ2-1; 11 bases line up with TRBD1. The junction had 11 bases not matched to a gene; V was cut back by 5 bases and J by 14 bases. This CDR3 is built from 14 residues. In DNA, the CDR3 is TGTGCCAGCAGTAATCCGGGACAGGGGGACATGGAGTTCTTC. Translated, it gives CASSNPGQGDMEFF.

A few counts support this clonotype. The V and J genes are TRBV25-1 and TRBJ1-4; D is unresolved. Germline-derived CDR1 and CDR2 are MGHDK and SYGVNS. CDR3 length: 16 residues. V was pared by 6 bases and J by 0 bases, with 14 bases between. As DNA, the CDR3 is TGTGCCAGCAGCGCGACTTTCAGGACAACTAATGAAAAACTGTTTTTT. Its protein is CASSATFRTTNEKLFF.

This clonotype was counted many times. DNA for the CDR3: TGTGCCAGCAGTAACTTAAAACAGGGGAACACCGGGGAGCTGTTTTTT. It encodes CASSNLKQGNTGELFF. J is TRBJ2-2 and V is TRBV28; possible D gene TRBD1, 6 bases. CDR3 length: 16 amino acids. Germline assignment: CDR1 MDHEN and CDR2 SYDVKM. The V and J ends lost 5 bases and 1 base respectively, with 14 bases between them.

This clonotype was detected a few times. The gene calls are TRBV11-2 and TRBJ2-1, with 10 nucleotides matching TRBD2. Trimming removed 8 bases from V and 7 bases from J; junction bases left unmatched: 11. Germline CDR1 and CDR2: SGHAT and FQNNGV. There are 15 residues in the CDR3. The CDR3, as DNA: TGTGCCAGCCGATCCGGGACTAGCGCTATGAATGAGCAGTTCTTC. It specifies CASRSGTSAMNEQFF.

This clonotype was seen more than once but under ten times. This sequence joins TRBV5-4 and TRBJ1-4; D unclear. Looked up from germline, CDR1 is SGHNT and CDR2 is YYREEE (reference sequence). This CDR3 spans 14 amino acids. V was pared by 3 bases and J by 11 bases, with 17 bases between. CDR3 DNA: TGTGCCAGCAGCTCTGAGGGCCCAATTGGGAAACTGTTTTTT. As protein: CASSSEGPIGKLFF.

This clonotype was observed a handful of times. The genes are TRBV7-9 and TRBJ2-3, with unresolved D. Looked up from germline, CDR1 is SEHNR and CDR2 is FQNEAQ (reference sequence). The V end was cut by 1 base, the J end by 6 bases, with 8 bases between. The CDR3 sequence is 13 residues long. CDR3: CASSLGLPDTQYF. The CDR3 DNA reads TGTGCCAGCAGCTTAGGACTGCCGGATACGCAGTATTTT. The whole variable domain, filled in from reference TRBV7-9 and TRBJ2-3, reads DTGVSQNPRHKITKRGQNVTFRCDPISEHNRLYWYRQTLGQGPEFLTYFQNEAQLEKSRLLSDRFSAERPKGSFSTLEIQRTEQGDSAMYLCASSLGLPDTQYFGPGTRLTVL.